This note documents a single TCR beta chain sequence. PBMCs were isolated at a quantity of at least 7 million per sample. Through a sample-barcoded 5' primer and a J-beta primer mix, a second PCR was run for roughly 6 to 12 cycles. TCRdb re-called the 5' RACE reads through MiXCR, storing one row per CDR3 protein. The sample shows about 1,000,000 distinct CDR3 sequences, 35% to 50% of them seen only once. These data originate in a study of blood T cells in healthy people across ages. The CDR3 is 13 amino acids. Germline V gene data show CDR1 as SGHVS and CDR2 as FNYEAQ. The sequencing input was blood. This clonotype originated in a woman in her sixties in good health. The rearrangement links TRBV7-6 to TRBJ2-4, with D unclear. The end of the DNA fits TRBJ2-7 better, so the J call may be wrong. The CDR3 reads CASSNPTVHEQYF. The DNA of the CDR3 is TGTGCCAGCAGCAATCCGACGGTCCACGAGCAGTACTTC.